The 21 T cell receptor beta chains below all came from one sample that was sequenced in a study of shared clonotypes between healthy human individuals. Method: immunoSEQ multiplex PCR; TCRdb's copy keeps in-frame clones and lacks some. The repertoire holds around 980,000 clones, with approximately 80% as singletons. The material sequenced was memory CD4+ T cells from PBMCs. Indicated subset: CD45RA-negative fraction. The receptors shown here come from a man aged 18 to 29 in good health. Some clones in this sample may be carry-over from other donors' samples.

The chain links TRBV7-2 to TRBJ1-5, with D perhaps matching TRBD1 (6 bases). The V gene lost 4 bases and the J gene lost 8 bases, with 9 bases spanning the gap. In germline, CDR1 is SGHTA, CDR2 FQGNSA. The CDR3 consists of 12 residues. This CDR3 is CASSSNREPQHF. DNA for the CDR3: TGTGCCAGCAGCTCGAACAGGGAGCCCCAGCATTTT.

The chain employs TRBV28 and TRBJ2-5; D remains unclear. This CDR3 region has 15 residues. V was cut by 6 bases and J by 9 bases, with 23 bases left in between. CDR1 and CDR2 from the germline V gene are MDHEN and SYDVKM. CDR3 sequence reads: CASSPTGRVGWSQYF. CDR3 bases: TGTGCCAGCAGCCCTACGGGCCGAGTTGGTTGGTCCCAGTACTTC.

This clone has more than one count but fewer than ten. The chain links TRBV9 to TRBJ1-1, with TRBD1 matching over 7 bases. The germline V gene encodes CDR1 SGDLS and CDR2 YYNGEE. V dropped 1 base and J dropped 10; count of bases not matched to a gene: 7. This CDR3 has 13 amino acids. The CDR3 DNA reads as TGTGCCAGCAGCGTAAATACAGGGACAGCAGCTTTCTTT. Its translation is CASSVNTGTAAFF.

The table lists this clone with a count of one. This sequence joins TRBV14 and TRBJ1-1, with TRBD1 matching 10 bases. V lost 3 bases to trimming and J lost 4 bases; unmatched junction nucleotides: 5. The CDR3 length is 15 residues. The germline gives CDR1 SGHDN, CDR2 FVKESK. This CDR3 is CASSQRTGGGTEAFF. In nucleotides, the CDR3 is TGTGCCAGCAGCCAGAGGACAGGGGGAGGCACTGAAGCTTTCTTT.

J is TRBJ2-1 and V is TRBV6-5; D gene uncertain. CDR1 and CDR2 from the germline V gene are MNHEY and SVGAGI. The CDR3 runs to 15 residues. The V and J ends lost 2 bases and 3 bases respectively, with 11 bases between them. The CDR3 loop reads CASSYGLPIYNEQFF. Here the CDR3 DNA reads TGTGCCAGCAGTTACGGGCTACCAATCTACAATGAGCAGTTCTTC.

The CDR3 region is CASSKDRQAPNGYTF. DNA of the CDR3: TGTGCCAGTAGTAAGGACCGGCAGGCCCCAAATGGCTACACCTTC. The V gene is TRBV19, the J gene TRBJ1-2, with D hard to call. Germline CDR1 LNHDA, CDR2 SQIVND (reference sequence). The CDR3 covers 15 residues. V shed 4 bases and J shed 6 bases, with 18 bases lying between them.

V gene TRBV18 combines with J gene TRBJ1-5; D might be TRBD1 (5 bases). CDR1 is KGHSH and CDR2 is LQKENI in the germline V gene. V was shortened by 6 bases and J by 2 bases, with 23 bases between the two germline ends. The CDR3 spans 18 residues. This CDR3 reads CASSAGTPIVRGNQPQHF. The CDR3 nucleotides read TGTGCCAGCTCTGCCGGGACCCCCATTGTTCGGGGCAATCAGCCCCAGCATTTT.

This clone was recorded only once. This chain links TRBV20-1 with TRBJ1-5; the D is unclear. CDR1 is DFQATT, CDR2 SNEGSKA, per germline (reference sequence). The CDR3 covers 11 residues. V dropped 1 base and J dropped 11 bases, with 9 bases sitting between them. This CDR3 is CSARAFETQHF. The CDR3 DNA is TGCAGTGCTAGAGCCTTCGAGACCCAGCATTTT.

Comments on this clone: Given a much more abundant clone one base away, this may be a read error. The chain links TRBV28 to TRBJ2-7; tentative D call: TRBD2 (5 bases). V shed 11 bases and J shed 4 bases, with 12 bases lying between them. The CDR3 covers 11 residues. The germline gives CDR1 MDHEN, CDR2 SYDVKM. The CDR3 loop reads CAVLALYEQYF. In DNA form, the CDR3 reads TGTGCCGTGCTAGCCCTTTACGAGCAGTACTTC.

This chain uses TRBV13 with TRBJ2-3; perhaps TRBD2 as D (5 bases). V lost 3 bases, J lost 2 bases, and 12 bases lay in between. There are 15 residues in the CDR3. Germline V gene lookup returns CDR1 PRHDT and CDR2 FYEKMQ (reference sequence). The CDR3 DNA follows: TGTGCCAGCAGCTTCTTTCGGGGTTTCACAGATACGCAGTATTTT. It codes for CASSFFRGFTDTQYF.

V usage is TRBV28 and J usage is TRBJ1-6; 11 bases align to TRBD1. Germline CDR1 and CDR2: MDHEN and SYDVKM. This CDR3 has 15 residues. The V gene end was trimmed by 6 bases and the J gene end by 8 bases; junction bases not matched to a gene: 6. CDR3 sequence (DNA): TGTGCCAGCAGAGATCGGGACAGGGGGGATTCACCCCTCCACTTT. Encoded protein: CASRDRDRGDSPLHF.

This chain links TRBV6-5 with TRBJ1-1; D possibly corresponds to TRBD1 (5 bases). This CDR3 has 13 residues. Germline V gene sequence: CDR1 MNHEY, CDR2 SVGAGI. Trimming shortened V by 6 bases and J by 1 base, and 9 bases separated the two germline ends. In DNA form, the CDR3 reads TGTGCCAGCAGAGGGACTGCGAACACTGAAGCTTTCTTT. It specifies CASRGTANTEAFF.

The genes are TRBV2 and TRBJ2-7; 8 nucleotides align to TRBD2. V lost 8 bases and J lost 0; bases outside the gene matches: 3. The CDR3 is 13 amino acids. Germline V gives CDR1 SNHLY, CDR2 FYNNEI. The CDR3 reads CASVSGSSYEQYF. The CDR3 DNA follows: TGTGCCAGCGTAAGCGGGAGCTCCTACGAGCAGTACTTC.

The chain uses TRBV28 and TRBJ1-5, with a weak D call TRBD1 (5 bases). Germline V gives CDR1 MDHEN, CDR2 SYDVKM. This CDR3 comprises 17 residues. The germline V and J ends were trimmed by 3 bases and 0 bases, with 15 bases remaining between them. The CDR3 protein is CASSFQGRAYSNQPQHF. DNA for the CDR3: TGTGCCAGCAGTTTTCAGGGACGGGCATATAGCAATCAGCCCCAGCATTTT.

This chain connects TRBV5-6 to TRBJ2-1; perhaps D is TRBD1 or TRBD2 (5 bases each). The CDR3 has 16 residues. Germline values: CDR1 SGHDT, CDR2 YYEEEE. Trimming took off 1 base at V and 4 bases at J, with 15 bases between the two ends. As DNA, the CDR3 is TGTGCCAGCAGCTTGTTTGGGGGAGAGGTTTACAATGAGCAGTTCTTC. Its protein is CASSLFGGEVYNEQFF.

The rearrangement links TRBV5-5 to TRBJ1-5; 8 bases align to TRBD1. Germline V lookup: CDR1 SGHKS, CDR2 YYEKEE (reference sequence). V was pared by 3 bases and J by 1 base, with 6 bases of the junction left unmatched. The CDR3 covers 16 residues. The CDR3 loop reads CASSYFDRGSNQPQHF. The DNA for the CDR3 is TGTGCCAGCAGCTACTTCGACAGGGGCAGCAATCAGCCCCAGCATTTT.

The rearrangement links TRBV28 to TRBJ1-2, with 7 bases fitting TRBD1. The germline CDR1 and CDR2 sequences are MDHEN and SYDVKM. The length of the CDR3 is 16 residues. V lost 5 bases to trimming and J lost 0 bases; unmatched junction nucleotides: 9. CDR3 loop: CASSRQGSRTNYGYTF. Here the CDR3 DNA reads TGTGCCAGCAGTCGACAGGGTTCTCGGACTAACTATGGCTACACCTTC.

V is TRBV5-1 and J is TRBJ2-2; 9 positions agree with TRBD1. The germline V gene has CDR1 SGHRS and CDR2 YFSETQ. The CDR3 covers 16 residues. V shed 1 base, J shed 3 bases, and the junction held 4 bases outside the gene matches. The CDR3 here is CASSLTGGRDTGELFF. For the CDR3, the DNA is TGCGCCAGCAGCTTGACAGGGGGCAGGGACACCGGGGAGCTGTTTTTT.

The chain has TRBV10-3 and TRBJ2-1; D unclear. From germline, CDR1 is ENHRY and CDR2 SYGVKD. The CDR3 covers 15 residues. Trimming took off 2 bases at V and 0 bases at J, with 8 bases between the two ends. Here the CDR3 DNA reads TGTGCCATCAGTGAGCGGGCGAGCTCCTACAATGAGCAGTTCTTC. It codes for CAISERASSYNEQFF.

The chain combines TRBV27 with TRBJ2-7; D may be TRBD2 (5 bases). Germline CDR1 is MNHEY and CDR2 is SMNVEV (reference sequence). Trimming took 8 bases from V and 2 from J, leaving 16 bases between them. This CDR3 has 14 amino acids. CDR3 loop: CASAHRREAYEQYF. The CDR3, as DNA: TGTGCCAGCGCCCATCGTCGGGAAGCCTACGAGCAGTACTTC.

The genes are TRBV5-4 and TRBJ2-7; D may be TRBD1 (5 bases). The V end lost 2 bases, the J end lost 1 base, and 7 bases lay between the germline ends. This CDR3 spans 13 amino acids. From germline, CDR1 is SGHNT and CDR2 YYREEE (reference sequence). CDR3 DNA sequence: TGTGCCAGCAGCTTTCGACAGTCCTACGAGCAGTACTTC. Its translation is CASSFRQSYEQYF.